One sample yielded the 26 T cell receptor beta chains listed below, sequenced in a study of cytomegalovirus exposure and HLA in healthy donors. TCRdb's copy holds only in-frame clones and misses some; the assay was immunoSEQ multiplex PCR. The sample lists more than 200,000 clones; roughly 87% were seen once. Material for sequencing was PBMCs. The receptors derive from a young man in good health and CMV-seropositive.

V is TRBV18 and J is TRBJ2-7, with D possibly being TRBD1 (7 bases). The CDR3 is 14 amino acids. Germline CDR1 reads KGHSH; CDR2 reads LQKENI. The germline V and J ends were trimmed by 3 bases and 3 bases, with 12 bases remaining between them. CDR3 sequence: CASSPRDRDYEQYF. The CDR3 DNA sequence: TGTGCCAGCTCACCGCGGGACAGAGACTACGAGCAGTACTTC.

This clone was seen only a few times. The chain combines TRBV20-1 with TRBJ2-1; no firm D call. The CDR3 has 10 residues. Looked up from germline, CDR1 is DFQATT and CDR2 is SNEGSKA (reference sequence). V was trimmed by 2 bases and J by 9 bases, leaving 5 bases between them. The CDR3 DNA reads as TGCAGTGCTAGACTAATTGAGCAGTTCTTC. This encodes CSARLIEQFF.

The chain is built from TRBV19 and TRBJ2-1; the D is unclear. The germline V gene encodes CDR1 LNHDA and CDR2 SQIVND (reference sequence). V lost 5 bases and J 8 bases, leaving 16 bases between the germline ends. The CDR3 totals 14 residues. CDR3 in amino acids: CASSLRRNQDEQFF. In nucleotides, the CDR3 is TGTGCCAGTAGTCTCCGTCGAAATCAAGATGAGCAGTTCTTC.

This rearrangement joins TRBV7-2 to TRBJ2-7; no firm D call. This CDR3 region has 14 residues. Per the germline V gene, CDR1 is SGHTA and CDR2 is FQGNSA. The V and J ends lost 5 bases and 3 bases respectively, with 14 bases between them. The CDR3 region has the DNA TGTGCCAGCAGCCTAGGGTATTTACGCTACGAGCAGTACTTC. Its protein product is CASSLGYLRYEQYF.

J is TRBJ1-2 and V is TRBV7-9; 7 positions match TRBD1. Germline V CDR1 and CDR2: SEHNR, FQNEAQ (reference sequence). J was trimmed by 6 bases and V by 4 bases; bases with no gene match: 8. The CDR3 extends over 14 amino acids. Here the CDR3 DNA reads TGTGCCAGCAGCTCGATGACAGGGCTACATGGCTACACCTTC. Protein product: CASSSMTGLHGYTF.

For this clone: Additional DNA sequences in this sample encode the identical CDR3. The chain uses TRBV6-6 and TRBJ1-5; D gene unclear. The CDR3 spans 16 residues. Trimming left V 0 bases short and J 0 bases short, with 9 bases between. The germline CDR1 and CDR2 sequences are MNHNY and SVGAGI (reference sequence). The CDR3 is CASSYSRQNSNQPQHF. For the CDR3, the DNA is TGTGCCAGCAGTTACTCTAGGCAGAATAGCAATCAGCCCCAGCATTTT.

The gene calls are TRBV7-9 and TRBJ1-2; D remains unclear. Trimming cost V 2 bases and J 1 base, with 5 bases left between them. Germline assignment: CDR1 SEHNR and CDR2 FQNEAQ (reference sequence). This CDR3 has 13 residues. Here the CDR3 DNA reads TGTGCCAGCAGCTTAACCAATAACTATGGCTACACCTTC. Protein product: CASSLTNNYGYTF.

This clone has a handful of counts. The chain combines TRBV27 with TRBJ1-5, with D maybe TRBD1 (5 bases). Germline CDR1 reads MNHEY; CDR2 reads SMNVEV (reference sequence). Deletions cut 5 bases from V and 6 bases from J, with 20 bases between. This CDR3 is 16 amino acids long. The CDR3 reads CASSPTRAGFGQPQHF. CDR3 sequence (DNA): TGTGCCAGCAGTCCCACCAGGGCGGGGTTTGGTCAGCCCCAGCATTTT.

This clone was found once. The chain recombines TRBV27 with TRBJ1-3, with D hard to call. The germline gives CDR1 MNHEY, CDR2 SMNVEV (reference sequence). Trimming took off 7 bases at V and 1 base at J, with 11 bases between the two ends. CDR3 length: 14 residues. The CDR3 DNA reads TGTGCCAGCAAGCCTGACGAATCTGGAAACACCATATATTTT. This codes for CASKPDESGNTIYF.

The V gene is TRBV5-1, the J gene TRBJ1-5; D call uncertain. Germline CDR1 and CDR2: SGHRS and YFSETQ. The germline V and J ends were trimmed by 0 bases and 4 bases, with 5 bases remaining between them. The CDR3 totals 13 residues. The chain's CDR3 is CASSLGENQPQHF. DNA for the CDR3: TGCGCCAGCAGCTTGGGCGAAAATCAGCCCCAGCATTTT.

This chain's CDR3 is CSVDQGRTGYGYTF. The CDR3 nucleotides are TGCAGCGTTGATCAGGGGAGGACAGGCTATGGCTACACCTTC. This chain links TRBV29-1 with TRBJ1-2, with 7 nucleotides matching TRBD1. The CDR3 extends over 14 amino acids. CDR1 is SQVTM and CDR2 is ANQGSEA in the germline V gene. V trimming: 3 bases; J trimming: 4 bases; junction bases outside the gene matches: 8.

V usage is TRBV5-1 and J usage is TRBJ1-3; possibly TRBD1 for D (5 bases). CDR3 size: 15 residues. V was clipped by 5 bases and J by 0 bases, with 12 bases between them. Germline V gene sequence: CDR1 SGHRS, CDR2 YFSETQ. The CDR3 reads CASSPWGDSGNTIYF. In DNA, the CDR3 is TGCGCCAGCAGTCCTTGGGGGGACTCTGGAAACACCATATATTTT.

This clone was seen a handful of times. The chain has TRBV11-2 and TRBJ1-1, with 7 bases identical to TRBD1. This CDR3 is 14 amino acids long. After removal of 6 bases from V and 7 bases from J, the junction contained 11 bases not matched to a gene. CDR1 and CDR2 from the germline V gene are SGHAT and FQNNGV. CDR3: CASSSPRDRLEAFF. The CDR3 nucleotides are TGTGCCAGCAGTTCTCCCCGGGACAGACTTGAAGCTTTCTTT.

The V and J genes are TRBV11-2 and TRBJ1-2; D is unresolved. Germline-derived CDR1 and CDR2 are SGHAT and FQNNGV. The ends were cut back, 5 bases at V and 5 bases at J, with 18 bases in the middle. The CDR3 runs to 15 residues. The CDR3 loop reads CASSPLARWGYGYTF. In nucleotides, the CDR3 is TGTGCCAGCAGCCCCTTGGCCAGGTGGGGATATGGCTACACCTTC.

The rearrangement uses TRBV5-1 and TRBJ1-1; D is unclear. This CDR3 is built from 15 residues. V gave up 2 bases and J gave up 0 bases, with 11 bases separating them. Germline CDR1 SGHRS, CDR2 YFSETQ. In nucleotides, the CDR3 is TGCGCCAGCAGCTTCTCTACGGGAGTGAACACTGAAGCTTTCTTT. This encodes CASSFSTGVNTEAFF.

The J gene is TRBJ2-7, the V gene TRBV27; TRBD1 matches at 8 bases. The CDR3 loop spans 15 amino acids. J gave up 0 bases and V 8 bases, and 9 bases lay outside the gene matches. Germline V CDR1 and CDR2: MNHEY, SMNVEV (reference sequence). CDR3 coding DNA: TGTGCCAGCCGGATCTCCCAGGGGGCCTCCTACGAGCAGTACTTC. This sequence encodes CASRISQGASYEQYF.

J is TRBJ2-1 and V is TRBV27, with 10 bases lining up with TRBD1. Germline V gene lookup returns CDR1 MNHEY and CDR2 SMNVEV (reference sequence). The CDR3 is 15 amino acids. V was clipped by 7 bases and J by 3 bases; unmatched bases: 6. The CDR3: CASMTGGSVYNEQFF. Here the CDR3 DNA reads TGTGCCAGCATGACAGGGGGCAGTGTCTACAATGAGCAGTTCTTC.

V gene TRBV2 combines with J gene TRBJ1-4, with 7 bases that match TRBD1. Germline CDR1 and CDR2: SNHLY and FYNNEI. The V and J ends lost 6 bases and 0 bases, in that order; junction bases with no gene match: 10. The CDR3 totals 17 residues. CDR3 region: CASRMGQPFATNEKLFF. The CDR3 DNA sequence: TGTGCCAGCAGAATGGGACAGCCTTTTGCAACTAATGAAAAACTGTTTTTT. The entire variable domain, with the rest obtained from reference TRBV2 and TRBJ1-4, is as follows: EPEVTQTPSHQVTQMGQEVILRCVPISNHLYFYWYRQILGQKVEFLVSFYNNEISEKSEIFDDQFSVERPDGSNFTLKIRSTKLEDSAMYFCASRMGQPFATNEKLFFGSGTQLSVL.

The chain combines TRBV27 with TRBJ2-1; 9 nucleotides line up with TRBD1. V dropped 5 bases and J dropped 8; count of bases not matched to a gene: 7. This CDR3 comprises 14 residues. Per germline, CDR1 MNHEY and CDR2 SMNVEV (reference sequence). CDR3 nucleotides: TGTGCCAGCAGTCCAGGACAGGGGAGCTATGAGCAGTTCTTC. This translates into CASSPGQGSYEQFF.

DNA for the CDR3: TGTGCCAGCATCTTGACAGGGTCATCTGAAGCTTTCTTT. As protein: CASILTGSSEAFF. The chain employs TRBV19 and TRBJ1-1; 7 bases agree with TRBD1. Germline CDR1 is LNHDA and CDR2 is SQIVND (reference sequence). This CDR3 has 13 amino acids. V trimming: 9 bases; J trimming: 6 bases; junction bases outside the gene matches: 10.

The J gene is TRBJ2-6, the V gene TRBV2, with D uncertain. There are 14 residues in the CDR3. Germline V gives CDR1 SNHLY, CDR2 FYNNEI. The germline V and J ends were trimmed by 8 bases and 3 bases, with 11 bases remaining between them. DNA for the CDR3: TGTGCCAGCTCGATCGTCGGTGGGGCCAACGTCCTGACTTTC. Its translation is CASSIVGGANVLTF.

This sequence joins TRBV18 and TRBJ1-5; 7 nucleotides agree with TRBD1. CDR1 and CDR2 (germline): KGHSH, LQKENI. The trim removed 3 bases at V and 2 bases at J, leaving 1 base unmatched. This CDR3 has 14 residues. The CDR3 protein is CASSPDRGNQPQHF. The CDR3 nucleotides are TGTGCCAGCTCACCTGACAGGGGCAATCAGCCCCAGCATTTT. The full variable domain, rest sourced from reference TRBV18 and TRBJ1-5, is NAGVMQNPRHLVRRRGQEARLRCSPMKGHSHVYWYRQLPEEGLKFMVYLQKENIIDESGMPKERFSAEFPKEGPSILRIQQVVRGDSAAYFCASSPDRGNQPQHFGDGTRLSIL.

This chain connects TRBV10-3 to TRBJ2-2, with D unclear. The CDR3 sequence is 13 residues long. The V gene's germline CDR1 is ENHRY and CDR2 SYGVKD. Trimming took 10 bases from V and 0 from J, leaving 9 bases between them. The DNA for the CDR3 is TGTGCCACTACCACCACGAACACCGGGGAGCTGTTTTTT. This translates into CATTTTNTGELFF.

As DNA, the CDR3 is TGCGCCAGCAGTGAGAAAACTAGCGGGAGGGGGGAGCAGTTCTTC. Protein sequence: CASSEKTSGRGEQFF. J is TRBJ2-1 and V is TRBV10-1; 13 bases are shared with TRBD2. The CDR3 length is 15 residues. In germline, CDR1 is WNHNN, CDR2 SYGVQD (reference sequence). V shed 2 bases and J 10 bases; nucleotides not matched to a gene: 5.

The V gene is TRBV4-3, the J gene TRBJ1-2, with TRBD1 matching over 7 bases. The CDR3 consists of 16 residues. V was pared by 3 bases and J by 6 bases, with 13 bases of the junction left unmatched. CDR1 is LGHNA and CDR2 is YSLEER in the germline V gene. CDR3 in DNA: TGCGCCAGCAGCCATGAGGTCGGGACAGATCAAAATGGCTACACCTTC. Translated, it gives CASSHEVGTDQNGYTF.

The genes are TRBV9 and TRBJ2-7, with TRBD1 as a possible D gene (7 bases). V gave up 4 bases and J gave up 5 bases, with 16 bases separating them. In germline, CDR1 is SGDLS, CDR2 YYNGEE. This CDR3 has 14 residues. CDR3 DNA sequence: TGTGCCAGCAGCACCAGCAGGGGGGACAACGAGCAGTACTTC. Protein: CASSTSRGDNEQYF.